These 23 T cell receptor beta chains were all obtained from the same sample, sequenced in a study of cytomegalovirus exposure and HLA in healthy donors. 60 Vbeta and 13 Jbeta primers were used in PCR. Assay used: immunoSEQ multiplex PCR; TCRdb lists only in-frame clones, some missing. The data hold 80,000 or so clones, with 60% to 80% observed a single time. The sample was PBMCs. The receptors shown here come from a woman aged 40 to 50 in good health and CMV-seronegative.

The chain is built from TRBV7-8 and TRBJ2-2; 9 bases align to TRBD1. The CDR3 is made up of 17 amino acids. Germline CDR1 reads SGHVS; CDR2 reads FQNEAQ. Trimming took 3 bases from V and 4 from J; bases not matched to a gene: 9. As DNA, the CDR3 is TGTGCCAGCAGCTTGACTAAGGGGACAGGGAGCACCGGGGAGCTGTTTTTT. It specifies CASSLTKGTGSTGELFF.

This clone was counted only a few times. This chain joins TRBV6-1 and TRBJ2-5; possibly TRBD1 for D (5 bases). Per the germline V gene, CDR1 is MNHNS and CDR2 is SASEGT. This CDR3 is 15 amino acids long. With 2 bases removed from V and 5 bases from J, the gap between germline ends came to 15 bases. The CDR3 nucleotides read TGTGCCAGCAGTGAATTGTGGGGCTCCGTGGAGACCCAGTACTTC. Protein: CASSELWGSVETQYF.

This clone turned up a few times. This chain uses TRBV27 with TRBJ2-7; D might be TRBD2 (6 bases). V was pared by 5 bases and J by 3 bases, with 11 bases between. The CDR3 loop spans 13 amino acids. The germline V gene has CDR1 MNHEY and CDR2 SMNVEV (reference sequence). DNA of the CDR3: TGTGCCAGCAGTGCCCGACTAGGCTACGAGCAGTACTTC. This translates into CASSARLGYEQYF.

V gene TRBV5-5 combines with J gene TRBJ2-3; 10 positions match TRBD1. Trimming cost V 3 bases and J 5 bases; bases outside gene matches: 6. Germline CDR1 SGHKS, CDR2 YYEKEE (reference sequence). This CDR3 has 15 amino acids. The CDR3 protein is CASSSGQGLGDTQYF. CDR3 nucleotide sequence: TGTGCCAGCAGCTCGGGACAGGGGCTCGGAGATACGCAGTATTTT.

The V and J genes are TRBV5-1 and TRBJ2-1; no clear D. Germline V lookup: CDR1 SGHRS, CDR2 YFSETQ. V was shortened by 0 bases and J by 5 bases, with 6 bases between the two germline ends. There are 13 residues in the CDR3. CDR3 in amino acids: CASSLGPNNEQFF. The CDR3 bases are TGCGCCAGCAGCTTGGGCCCTAACAATGAGCAGTTCTTC.

The table lists this clone with a count of one. V gene TRBV6-5 combines with J gene TRBJ2-7; D not certain. Germline CDR1 MNHEY, CDR2 SVGAGI. This CDR3 spans 15 amino acids. V was clipped by 0 bases and J by 2 bases, with 11 bases between them. The CDR3 loop is CASSYSLPGAYEQYF. CDR3 DNA sequence: TGTGCCAGCAGTTACTCGTTGCCAGGCGCCTACGAGCAGTACTTC.

This rearrangement joins TRBV28 to TRBJ1-5; tentatively, D is TRBD1 (5 bases). Germline CDR1 MDHEN, CDR2 SYDVKM. V lost 9 bases, J lost 4 bases, and 19 bases lay in between. The CDR3 extends over 15 amino acids. The CDR3 loop is CASTYSGGWNQPQHF. Written as DNA, the CDR3 is TGTGCCAGTACCTATTCGGGGGGGTGGAATCAGCCCCAGCATTTT.

This rearrangement joins TRBV5-1 to TRBJ2-1; 13 bases agree with TRBD2. The germline V gene has CDR1 SGHRS and CDR2 YFSETQ. J lost 7 bases, V lost 4 bases, and 20 bases had no gene match. This CDR3 is built from 20 residues. The CDR3 here is CASSPRTTSGGRVHWNEQFF. Here the CDR3 DNA reads TGCGCCAGCAGCCCCCGGACGACTAGCGGGGGGAGAGTACATTGGAATGAGCAGTTCTTC.

The chain recombines TRBV27 with TRBJ2-1; D is possibly TRBD2 (6 bases). This CDR3 is 12 amino acids long. Germline V gene data show CDR1 as MNHEY and CDR2 as SMNVEV (reference sequence). The V end lost 2 bases, the J end lost 11 bases, and 10 bases lay between the germline ends. The CDR3 nucleotides are TGTGCCAGCAGTTTACTCGGCGGGAAGCAGTTCTTC. Its protein is CASSLLGGKQFF.

The CDR3 DNA is TGTGCCAGCAGTGAATTTGCTAGCACTACAGATACGCAGTATTTT. Translation: CASSEFASTTDTQYF. The rearrangement joins TRBV25-1 to TRBJ2-3, with D maybe TRBD2 (5 bases). From germline, CDR1 is MGHDK and CDR2 SYGVNS. The germline V and J ends were trimmed by 1 base and 3 bases, with 11 bases remaining between them. The CDR3 has 15 amino acids. The variable domain in full, with the rest retrieved from reference TRBV25-1 and TRBJ2-3, is EADIYQTPRYLVIGTGKKITLECSQTMGHDKMYWYQQDPGMELHLIHYSYGVNSTEKGDLSSESTVSRIRTEHFPLTLESARPSHTSQYLCASSEFASTTDTQYFGPGTRLTVL.

V gene TRBV19 combines with J gene TRBJ1-1, with 9 bases that match TRBD1. With 3 bases clipped from V and 2 bases from J, the junction kept 4 bases outside the gene matches. The CDR3 totals 15 residues. CDR1 and CDR2 from the germline V gene are LNHDA and SQIVND (reference sequence). CDR3 protein: CASSIRGQGNTEAFF. CDR3 DNA: TGTGCCAGTAGTATTCGGGGACAGGGTAACACTGAAGCTTTCTTT.

The chain has TRBV28 and TRBJ1-4, with TRBD1 as a possible D gene (5 bases). Germline assignment: CDR1 MDHEN and CDR2 SYDVKM. V was shortened by 4 bases and J by 3 bases, with 15 bases between the two germline ends. The CDR3 runs to 16 residues. The CDR3 spells CASSSPDSAANEKLFF. The CDR3 DNA is TGTGCCAGCAGTTCCCCCGACAGCGCAGCTAATGAAAAACTGTTTTTT. The full variable domain, in which reference TRBV28 and TRBJ1-4 provide the parts outside the CDR3, is DVKVTQSSRYLVKRTGEKVFLECVQDMDHENMFWYRQDPGLGLRLIYFSYDVKMKEKGDIPEGYSVSREKKERFSLILESASTNQTSMYLCASSSPDSAANEKLFFGSGTQLSVL.

V and J are TRBV5-1 and TRBJ2-5, with D possibly being TRBD2 (6 bases). Germline V gene sequence: CDR1 SGHRS, CDR2 YFSETQ. V shed 4 bases and J shed 3 bases, with 19 bases lying between them. The CDR3 is 16 amino acids. The CDR3 DNA reads as TGCGCCAGCAGCGCGGGATATCGACTAGGGGAAGAGACCCAGTACTTC. This sequence encodes CASSAGYRLGEETQYF.

The V call is TRBV2, the J call TRBJ1-2, with D perhaps TRBD1 (6 bases). Trimming took off 8 bases at V and 8 bases at J, with 18 bases between the two ends. Germline loops: CDR1 SNHLY, CDR2 FYNNEI. The CDR3 spans 13 residues. The CDR3 is CASWKQGQGGYTF. The CDR3 DNA reads as TGTGCCAGCTGGAAACAGGGCCAAGGGGGCTACACCTTC. Full variable domain (outside the CDR3, taken from reference TRBV2 and TRBJ1-2): EPEVTQTPSHQVTQMGQEVILRCVPISNHLYFYWYRQILGQKVEFLVSFYNNEISEKSEIFDDQFSVERPDGSNFTLKIRSTKLEDSAMYFCASWKQGQGGYTFGSGTRLTVV.

The table lists this clone with a count of one. The chain recombines TRBV14 with TRBJ1-1, with D hard to call. V lost 4 bases to trimming and J lost 0 bases, with 6 bases between them. The CDR3 totals 13 residues. In germline, CDR1 is SGHDN, CDR2 FVKESK. The CDR3 coding sequence is TGTGCCAGCAGCCTTGCGATGAACACTGAAGCTTTCTTT. It encodes CASSLAMNTEAFF.

The chain's CDR3 is CASSLWGPRGNTEAFF. For the CDR3, the DNA is TGTGCCAGCAGCTTGTGGGGGCCCAGGGGGAACACTGAAGCTTTCTTT. The chain joins TRBV7-9 to TRBJ1-1, with a possible D match to TRBD1 (6 bases). The germline gives CDR1 SEHNR, CDR2 FQNEAQ (reference sequence). Trimming pared 3 bases from V and 1 base from J, leaving 15 bases between. This CDR3 is 16 amino acids long.

The chain uses TRBV10-2 and TRBJ2-1, with TRBD2 identical over 11 bases. The CDR3 extends over 17 amino acids. Germline values: CDR1 WSHSY, CDR2 SAAADI. Trimming removed 6 bases from V and 7 bases from J; junction bases left unmatched: 14. The chain's CDR3 is CASSRTSGPVFGNEQFF. CDR3 nucleotide sequence: TGCGCCAGCAGCCGGACTAGCGGGCCCGTTTTTGGAAATGAGCAGTTCTTC.

J is TRBJ1-4 and V is TRBV2, with a weak D call TRBD1 (5 bases). V was cut by 8 bases and J by 6 bases, with 13 bases left in between. CDR3 length: 13 amino acids. Germline V gives CDR1 SNHLY, CDR2 FYNNEI. The CDR3 loop reads CASRTLLDEKLFF. CDR3 nucleotide sequence: TGTGCCAGCCGGACACTGTTAGATGAAAAACTGTTTTTT.

This clone was recorded once. The V and J genes are TRBV19 and TRBJ1-1; D is ambiguous. Germline loops: CDR1 LNHDA, CDR2 SQIVND (reference sequence). V dropped 4 bases and J dropped 2 bases, with 11 bases sitting between them. The CDR3 is 14 amino acids. CDR3 sequence reads: CASSKGRINTEAFF. In nucleotides, the CDR3 is TGTGCCAGTAGTAAAGGCAGGATTAACACTGAAGCTTTCTTT.

This chain uses TRBV7-3 with TRBJ2-1; TRBD1 might be the D (5 bases). The CDR3 consists of 15 residues. Germline V gene lookup returns CDR1 SGHTA and CDR2 FQGTGA. Between the trimmed V and J ends, which lost 5 bases and 8 bases, there was a span of 19 bases. This CDR3 reads CASSIKGILNDEQFF. The CDR3 DNA is TGTGCCAGCAGCATAAAGGGGATACTGAACGATGAGCAGTTCTTC.

This chain joins TRBV18 and TRBJ2-1; 8 bases agree with TRBD2. Per germline, CDR1 KGHSH and CDR2 LQKENI. CDR3 length: 17 residues. J gave up 0 bases and V 0 bases, and 4 bases lay outside the gene matches. In DNA form, the CDR3 reads TGTGCCAGCTCACCACCGTTGACTAGCGACTCCTACAATGAGCAGTTCTTC. Residues: CASSPPLTSDSYNEQFF.

The rearrangement links TRBV28 to TRBJ2-1, with TRBD1 matching over 9 bases. The germline CDR1 and CDR2 sequences are MDHEN and SYDVKM. This CDR3 is built from 16 residues. Trimming removed 5 bases from V and 5 bases from J; junction bases left unmatched: 10. The CDR3 sequence: CASSTIQGARDNEQFF. The DNA of the CDR3 is TGTGCCAGCAGTACCATACAGGGGGCTCGTGACAATGAGCAGTTCTTC. Based on the CDR3 plus reference TRBV28 and TRBJ2-1, the full variable domain is DVKVTQSSRYLVKRTGEKVFLECVQDMDHENMFWYRQDPGLGLRLIYFSYDVKMKEKGDIPEGYSVSREKKERFSLILESASTNQTSMYLCASSTIQGARDNEQFFGPGTRLTVL.

Only a few counts were recorded for this clone. This chain uses TRBV30 with TRBJ2-7, with 9 bases identical to TRBD2. The V gene's germline CDR1 is GTSNPN and CDR2 SVGIG (reference sequence). Germline trimming cut 6 bases from V and 2 bases from J; bases unmatched to any gene: 5. This CDR3 is built from 13 residues. The CDR3 DNA reads TGTGCCTGTCATAGCGGGGGAGCCTACGAGCAGTACTTC. Its translation is CACHSGGAYEQYF.